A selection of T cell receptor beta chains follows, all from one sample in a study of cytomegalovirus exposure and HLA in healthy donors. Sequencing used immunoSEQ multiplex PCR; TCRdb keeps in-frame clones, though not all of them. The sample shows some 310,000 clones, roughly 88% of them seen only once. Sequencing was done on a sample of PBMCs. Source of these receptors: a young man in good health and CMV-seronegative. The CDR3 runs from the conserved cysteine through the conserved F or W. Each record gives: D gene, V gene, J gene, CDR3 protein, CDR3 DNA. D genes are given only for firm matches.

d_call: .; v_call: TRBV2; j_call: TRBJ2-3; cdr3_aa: CASSPAAEAGTDTQYF; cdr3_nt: TGTGCCAGCAGTCCAGCCGCGGAGGCTGGCACAGATACGCAGTATTTT
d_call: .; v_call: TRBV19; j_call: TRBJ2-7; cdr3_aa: CASSTGWQREQYF; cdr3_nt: TGTGCCAGTAGTACCGGGTGGCAACGCGAGCAGTACTTC
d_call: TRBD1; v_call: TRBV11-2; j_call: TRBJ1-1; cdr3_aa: CASSLDRGQTEAFF; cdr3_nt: TGTGCCAGCAGCCTAGACAGGGGGCAGACTGAAGCTTTCTTT
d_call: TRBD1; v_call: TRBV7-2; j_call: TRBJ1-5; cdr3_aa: CASSSPTGGVNQPQHF; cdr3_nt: TGTGCCAGCAGCTCCCCGACAGGGGGCGTCAATCAGCCCCAGCATTTT
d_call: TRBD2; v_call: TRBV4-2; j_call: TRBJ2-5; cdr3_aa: CASSQGGLAGLQETQYF; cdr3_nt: TGTGCCAGCAGCCAAGGAGGGCTAGCGGGGCTCCAAGAGACCCAGTACTTC
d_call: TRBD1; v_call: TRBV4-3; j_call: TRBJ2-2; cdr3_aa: CASSQETGSTGELFF; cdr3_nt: TGCGCCAGCAGCCAAGAGACAGGGTCCACCGGGGAGCTGTTTTTT
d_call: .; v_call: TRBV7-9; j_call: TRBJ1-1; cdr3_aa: CASSLAAEMNTEAFF; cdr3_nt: TGTGCCAGCAGCTTAGCGGCGGAGATGAACACTGAAGCTTTCTTT
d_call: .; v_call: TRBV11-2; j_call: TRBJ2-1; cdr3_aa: CASSLGVTTEQFF; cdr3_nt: TGTGCCAGCAGCTTAGGGGTGACGACAGAGCAGTTCTTC
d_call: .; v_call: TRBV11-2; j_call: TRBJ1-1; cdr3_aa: CASSLRGGGDTEAFF; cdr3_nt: TGTGCCAGCAGCCTCCGAGGGGGGGGCGACACTGAAGCTTTCTTT
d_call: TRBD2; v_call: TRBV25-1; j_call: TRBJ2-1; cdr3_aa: CASSAPAGTTRGEQFF; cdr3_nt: TGTGCCAGCAGTGCCCCAGCCGGGACTACCCGAGGTGAGCAGTTCTTC
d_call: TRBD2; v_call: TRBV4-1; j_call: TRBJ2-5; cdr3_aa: CASSQGTSGGFQETQYF; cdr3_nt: TGCGCCAGCAGCCAGGGGACTAGCGGGGGCTTCCAAGAGACCCAGTACTTC